This is a list of T cell receptor beta chains from one sample in a study of CD8+CD57+ T cells in acquired aplastic anemia. MiXCR, applied by TCRdb to the reads, yields one record per CDR3 protein. The table includes under 200,000 distinct CDR3 sequences, roughly 48% detected once. Sequenced sample: sorted CD4+, CD8+, or CD8+CD57+ T cells (not recorded which) from PBMCs. These receptors originate from a human donor in good health. The CDR3 runs from the conserved cysteine through the conserved F or W.

cdr3_length: 15
j_call: TRBJ1-2
v_call: TRBV7-9
cdr3_aa: CASSVGQVLLGGYTF

cdr3_length: 11
j_call: TRBJ1-1
v_call: TRBV24-1
cdr3_aa: CATSGPLGAFF

cdr3_length: 15
j_call: TRBJ2-5
v_call: TRBV6-4
cdr3_aa: CASSETSGGQETQYF

cdr3_length: 15
j_call: TRBJ1-4
v_call: TRBV7-2
cdr3_aa: CASRGGQGVDEKLFF

cdr3_length: 12
j_call: TRBJ1-2
v_call: TRBV7-2
cdr3_aa: CASSLVNYGYTF

cdr3_length: 15
j_call: TRBJ2-1
v_call: TRBV20-1
cdr3_aa: CSASQGAYSYNEQFF

cdr3_length: 13
j_call: TRBJ2-1
v_call: TRBV20-1
cdr3_aa: CRAVGQGVNEQFF

cdr3_length: 11
j_call: TRBJ1-1
v_call: TRBV6-2/TRBV6-3
cdr3_aa: CASSSLIEAFF

cdr3_length: 14
j_call: TRBJ2-6
v_call: TRBV29-1
cdr3_aa: CSVEGSSGANVLTF

cdr3_length: 11
j_call: TRBJ2-4
v_call: TRBV2
cdr3_aa: CASSWENIQYF

cdr3_length: 14
j_call: TRBJ1-4
v_call: TRBV7-6
cdr3_aa: CASSLKTWGEKLFF

cdr3_length: 13
j_call: TRBJ2-7
v_call: TRBV7-9
cdr3_aa: CASSLVPGHEQYF

cdr3_length: 14
j_call: TRBJ2-1
v_call: TRBV7-2
cdr3_aa: CASSPPLANNEQFF

cdr3_length: 12
j_call: TRBJ2-2
v_call: TRBV6-2/TRBV6-3
cdr3_aa: CASSAVGGELFF

cdr3_length: 14
j_call: TRBJ2-1
v_call: TRBV10-3
cdr3_aa: CATSSGRVVDQQFF

cdr3_length: 17
j_call: TRBJ1-2
v_call: TRBV24-1
cdr3_aa: CATSDLHVLGKLYGYTF

cdr3_length: 16
j_call: TRBJ2-6
v_call: TRBV27
cdr3_aa: CASSLFRPSGANVLTF

cdr3_length: 14
j_call: TRBJ2-3
v_call: TRBV5-1
cdr3_aa: CASSLAGTGDTQYF

cdr3_length: 17
j_call: TRBJ2-7
v_call: TRBV6-1
cdr3_aa: CASSPSGQGGRAYEQYF

cdr3_length: 13
j_call: TRBJ2-5
v_call: TRBV10-3
cdr3_aa: CASSHWDQETQYF

cdr3_length: 13
j_call: TRBJ2-2
v_call: TRBV5-1
cdr3_aa: CASRGESTGELFF

cdr3_length: 15
j_call: TRBJ2-7
v_call: TRBV7-2
cdr3_aa: CASSLARRGGYEQYF

cdr3_length: 13
j_call: TRBJ2-7
v_call: TRBV11-3
cdr3_aa: CASSPDSLREQYF

cdr3_length: 15
j_call: TRBJ2-1
v_call: TRBV10-3
cdr3_aa: CAISAGQRSYNEQFF

cdr3_length: 13
j_call: TRBJ1-6
v_call: TRBV25-1
cdr3_aa: CASSELYNSPLHF

cdr3_length: 13
j_call: TRBJ1-4
v_call: TRBV7-3
cdr3_aa: CASSRAEGEKLFF

cdr3_length: 11
j_call: TRBJ1-1
v_call: TRBV19
cdr3_aa: CASRSGTEAFF

cdr3_length: 11
j_call: TRBJ1-1
v_call: TRBV20-1
cdr3_aa: CSATSSTEAFF

cdr3_length: 12
j_call: TRBJ1-4
v_call: TRBV28
cdr3_aa: CASTGGGEKLFF

cdr3_length: 12
j_call: TRBJ2-2
v_call: TRBV10-3
cdr3_aa: CAISLIGGELFF

cdr3_length: 11
j_call: TRBJ2-1
v_call: TRBV11-2
cdr3_aa: CASSPIDEQFF

cdr3_length: 12
j_call: TRBJ2-7
v_call: TRBV18
cdr3_aa: CASSGRTYEQYF

cdr3_length: 14
j_call: TRBJ2-2
v_call: TRBV12-3/TRBV12-4
cdr3_aa: CASSLGLRTGELFF

cdr3_length: 14
j_call: TRBJ1-6
v_call: TRBV10-3
cdr3_aa: CAISEQAPNSPLHF

cdr3_length: 17
j_call: TRBJ2-1
v_call: TRBV10-3
cdr3_aa: CAISESPGLAGVNEQFF